The text below deals with one T cell receptor (beta chain). The data were taken from a study of shared clonotypes between healthy human individuals. Study summary: Researchers drew samples from two women and a few men aged 18 to 49.

The germline gives CDR1 SGHTA, CDR2 FQGTGA. This CDR3 region has 19 residues. V gave up 1 base and J gave up 3 bases, with 25 bases separating them. Libraries were prepared by immunoSEQ multiplex PCR; TCRdb keeps only in-frame clonotypes and omits some of them. The sample has 400,000 to 550,000 clones; around 79% are singletons. The rearrangement uses TRBV7-3 and TRBJ2-7, with D perhaps matching TRBD2 (6 bases). Material: PBMCs. The source of this sequence is a woman between 40 and 55 years old in good health. Some clones in this sample may be carry-over from other donors' samples. The CDR3 region is CASSLRGVTGGLPRYEQYF. The CDR3 coding sequence is TGTGCCAGCAGCTTAAGGGGTGTGACCGGGGGTTTACCCCGCTACGAGCAGTACTTC.